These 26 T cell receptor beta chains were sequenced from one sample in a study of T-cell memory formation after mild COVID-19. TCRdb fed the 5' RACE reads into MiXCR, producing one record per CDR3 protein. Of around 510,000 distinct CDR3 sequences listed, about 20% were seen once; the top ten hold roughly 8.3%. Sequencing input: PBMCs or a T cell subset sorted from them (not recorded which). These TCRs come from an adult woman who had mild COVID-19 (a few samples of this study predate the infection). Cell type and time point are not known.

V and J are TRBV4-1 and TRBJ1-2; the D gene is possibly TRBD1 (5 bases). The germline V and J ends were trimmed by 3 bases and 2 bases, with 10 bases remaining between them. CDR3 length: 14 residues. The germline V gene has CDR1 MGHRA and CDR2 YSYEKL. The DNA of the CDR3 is TGCGCCAGCAGCCAGCCGGGACGGAACTATGGCTACACCTTC. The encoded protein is CASSQPGRNYGYTF.

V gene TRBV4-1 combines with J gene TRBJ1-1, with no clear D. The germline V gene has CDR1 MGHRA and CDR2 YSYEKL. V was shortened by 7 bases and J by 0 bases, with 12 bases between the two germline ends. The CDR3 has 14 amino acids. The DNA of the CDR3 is TGCGCCAGCATCGCCCACGGGATGAACACTGAAGCTTTCTTT. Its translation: CASIAHGMNTEAFF.

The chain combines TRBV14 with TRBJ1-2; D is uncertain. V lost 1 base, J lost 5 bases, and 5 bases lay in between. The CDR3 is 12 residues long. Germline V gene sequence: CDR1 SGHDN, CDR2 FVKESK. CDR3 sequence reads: CASSQARYGYTF. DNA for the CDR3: TGTGCCAGCAGCCAAGCACGGTATGGCTACACCTTC. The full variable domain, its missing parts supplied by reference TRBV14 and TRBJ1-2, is EAGVTQFPSHSVIEKGQTVTLRCDPISGHDNLYWYRRVMGKEIKFLLHFVKESKQDESGMPNNRFLAERTGGTYSTLKVQPAELEDSGVYFCASSQARYGYTFGSGTRLTVV.

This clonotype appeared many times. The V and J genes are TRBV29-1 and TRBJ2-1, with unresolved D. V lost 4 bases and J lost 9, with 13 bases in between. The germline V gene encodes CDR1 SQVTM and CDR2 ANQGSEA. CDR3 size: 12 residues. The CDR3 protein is CSVAGSAVEQFF. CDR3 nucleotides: TGCAGCGTTGCTGGCAGTGCTGTTGAGCAGTTCTTC.

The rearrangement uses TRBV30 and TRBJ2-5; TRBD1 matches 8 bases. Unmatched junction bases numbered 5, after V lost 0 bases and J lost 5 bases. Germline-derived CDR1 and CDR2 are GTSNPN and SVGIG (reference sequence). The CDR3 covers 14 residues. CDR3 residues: CAWSVQGGEETQYF. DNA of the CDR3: TGTGCCTGGAGTGTACAGGGGGGCGAGGAGACCCAGTACTTC.

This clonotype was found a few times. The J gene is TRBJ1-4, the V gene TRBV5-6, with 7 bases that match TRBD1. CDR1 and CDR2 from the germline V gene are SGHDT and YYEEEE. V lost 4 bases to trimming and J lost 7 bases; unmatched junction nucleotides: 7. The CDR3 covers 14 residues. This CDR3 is CASSPGQTGEKLFF. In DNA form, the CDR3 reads TGTGCCAGCAGCCCGGGACAGACGGGTGAAAAACTGTTTTTT.

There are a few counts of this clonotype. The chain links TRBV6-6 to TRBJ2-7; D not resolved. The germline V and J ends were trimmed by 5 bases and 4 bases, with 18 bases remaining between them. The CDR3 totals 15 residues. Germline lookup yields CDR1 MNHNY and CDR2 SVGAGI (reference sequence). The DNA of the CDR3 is TGTGCCAGCAGTCCCCCTCTCCGCTCAGGTTACGAGCAGTACTTC. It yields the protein CASSPPLRSGYEQYF.

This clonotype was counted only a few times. The CDR3 DNA reads TGCAGCCCCGTAGCCCGAAATAATTCACCCCTCCACTTT. Protein: CSPVARNNSPLHF. This sequence joins TRBV29-1 and TRBJ1-6; D unresolved. V lost 8 bases, J lost 5 bases, and 13 bases lay in between. The CDR3 has 13 residues. Germline loops: CDR1 SQVTM, CDR2 ANQGSEA. Using reference TRBV29-1 and TRBJ1-6 for the parts outside the CDR3, the full variable domain is SAVISQKPSRDICQRGTSLTIQCQVDSQVTMMFWYRQQPGQSLTLIATANQGSEATYESGFVIDKFPISRPNLTFSTLTVSNMSPEDSSIYLCSPVARNNSPLHFGNGTRLTVT.

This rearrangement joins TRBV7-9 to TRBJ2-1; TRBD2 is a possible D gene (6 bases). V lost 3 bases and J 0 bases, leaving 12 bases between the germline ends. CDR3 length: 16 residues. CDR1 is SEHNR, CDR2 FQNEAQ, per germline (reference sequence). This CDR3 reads CASSLGGTPSYNEQFF. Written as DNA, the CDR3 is TGTGCCAGCAGCTTGGGCGGGACTCCCTCCTACAATGAGCAGTTCTTC.

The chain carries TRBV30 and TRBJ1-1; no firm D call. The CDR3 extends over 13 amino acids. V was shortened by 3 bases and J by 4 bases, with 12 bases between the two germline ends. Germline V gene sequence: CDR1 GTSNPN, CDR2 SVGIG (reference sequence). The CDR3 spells CAWRWAVGTEAFF. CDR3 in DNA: TGTGCCTGGAGATGGGCTGTAGGCACTGAAGCTTTCTTT.

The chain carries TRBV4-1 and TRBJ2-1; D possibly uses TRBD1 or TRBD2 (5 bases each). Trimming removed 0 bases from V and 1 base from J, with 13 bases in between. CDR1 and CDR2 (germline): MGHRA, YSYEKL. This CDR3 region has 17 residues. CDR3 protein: CASSQDWGKGSYNEQFF. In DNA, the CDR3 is TGCGCCAGCAGCCAAGATTGGGGGAAAGGGTCCTACAATGAGCAGTTCTTC.

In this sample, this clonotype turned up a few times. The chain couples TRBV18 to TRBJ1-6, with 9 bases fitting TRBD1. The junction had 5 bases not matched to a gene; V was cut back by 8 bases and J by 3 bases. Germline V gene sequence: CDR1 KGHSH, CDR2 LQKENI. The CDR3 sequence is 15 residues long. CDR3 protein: CASHGQGIYNSPLHF. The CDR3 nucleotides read TGTGCCAGCCATGGACAGGGGATCTATAATTCACCCCTCCACTTT.

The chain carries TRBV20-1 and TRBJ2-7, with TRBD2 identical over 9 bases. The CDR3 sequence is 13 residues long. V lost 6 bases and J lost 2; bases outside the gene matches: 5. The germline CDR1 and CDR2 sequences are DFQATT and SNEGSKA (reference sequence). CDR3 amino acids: CSAGLAPTYEQYF. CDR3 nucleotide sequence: TGCAGTGCCGGACTAGCGCCTACCTACGAGCAGTACTTC.

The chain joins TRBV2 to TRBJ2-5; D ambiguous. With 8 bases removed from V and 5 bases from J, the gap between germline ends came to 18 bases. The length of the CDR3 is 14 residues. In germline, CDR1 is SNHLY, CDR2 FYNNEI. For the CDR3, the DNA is TGTGCCAGCGAAACAACCACTCTTGGGGAGACCCAGTACTTC. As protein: CASETTTLGETQYF.

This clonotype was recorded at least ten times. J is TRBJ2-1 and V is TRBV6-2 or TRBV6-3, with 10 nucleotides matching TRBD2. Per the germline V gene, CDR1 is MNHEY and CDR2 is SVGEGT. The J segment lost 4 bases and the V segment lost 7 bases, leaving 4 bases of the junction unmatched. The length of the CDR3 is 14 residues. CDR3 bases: TGTGCCAGCAAAAAACTAGCGGGATACAATGAGCAGTTCTTC. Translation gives CASKKLAGYNEQFF.

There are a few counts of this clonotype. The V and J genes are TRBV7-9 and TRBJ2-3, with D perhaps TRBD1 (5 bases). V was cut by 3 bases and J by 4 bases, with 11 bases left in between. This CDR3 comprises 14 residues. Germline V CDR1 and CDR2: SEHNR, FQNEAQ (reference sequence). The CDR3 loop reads CASSFGALPDTQYF. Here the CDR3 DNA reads TGTGCCAGCAGCTTTGGGGCTTTGCCAGATACGCAGTATTTT.

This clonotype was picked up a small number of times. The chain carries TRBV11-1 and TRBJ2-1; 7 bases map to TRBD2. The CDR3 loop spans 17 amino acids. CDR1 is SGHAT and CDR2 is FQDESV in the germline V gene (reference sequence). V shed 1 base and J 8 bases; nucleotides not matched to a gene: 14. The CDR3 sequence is CASSLVAGLTNSDEQFF. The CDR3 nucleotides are TGTGCCAGCAGCTTAGTGGCGGGACTAACAAATTCCGATGAGCAGTTCTTC.

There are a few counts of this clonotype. The CDR3 reads CATSTSVSNEQFF. The CDR3 nucleotides are TGTGCCACCTCCACTAGCGTAAGCAATGAGCAGTTCTTC. V gene TRBV24-1 combines with J gene TRBJ2-1; 7 bases fit TRBD2. The trim removed 9 bases at V and 6 bases at J, leaving 7 bases unmatched. Germline values: CDR1 KGHDR, CDR2 SFDVKD. CDR3 length: 13 amino acids.

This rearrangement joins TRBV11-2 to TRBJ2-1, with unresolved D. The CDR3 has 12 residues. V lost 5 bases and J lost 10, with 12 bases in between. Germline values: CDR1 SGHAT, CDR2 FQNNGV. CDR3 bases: TGTGCCAGCAGCACGTCTCTCTCGGAGCAGTTCTTC. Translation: CASSTSLSEQFF.

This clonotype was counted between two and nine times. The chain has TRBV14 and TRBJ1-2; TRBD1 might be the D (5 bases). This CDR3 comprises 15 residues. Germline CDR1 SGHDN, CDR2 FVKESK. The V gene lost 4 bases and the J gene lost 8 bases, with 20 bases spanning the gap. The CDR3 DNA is TGTGCCAGCAGCCCGAGGATAGGGACCCTACGAGGCTACACCTTC. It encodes CASSPRIGTLRGYTF.

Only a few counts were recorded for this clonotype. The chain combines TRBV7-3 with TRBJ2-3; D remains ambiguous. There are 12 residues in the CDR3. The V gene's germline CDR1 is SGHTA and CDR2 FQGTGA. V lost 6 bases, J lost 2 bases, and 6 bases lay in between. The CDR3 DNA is TGTGCCAGCAGTTACGACACAGATACGCAGTATTTT. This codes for CASSYDTDTQYF.

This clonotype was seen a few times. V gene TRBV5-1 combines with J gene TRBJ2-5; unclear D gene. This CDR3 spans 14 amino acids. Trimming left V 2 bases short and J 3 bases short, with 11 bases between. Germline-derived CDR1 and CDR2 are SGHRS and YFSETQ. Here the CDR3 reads CASSFRATEETQYF. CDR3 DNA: TGCGCCAGCAGCTTTAGGGCTACCGAAGAGACCCAGTACTTC.

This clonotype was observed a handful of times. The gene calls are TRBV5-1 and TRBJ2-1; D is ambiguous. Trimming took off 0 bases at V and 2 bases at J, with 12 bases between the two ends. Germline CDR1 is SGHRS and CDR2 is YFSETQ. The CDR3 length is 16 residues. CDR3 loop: CASSLGFGSTYNEQFF. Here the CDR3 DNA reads TGCGCCAGCAGCTTGGGGTTTGGGTCTACCTACAATGAGCAGTTCTTC. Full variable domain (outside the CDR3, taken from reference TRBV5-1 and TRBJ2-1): KAGVTQTPRYLIKTRGQQVTLSCSPISGHRSVSWYQQTPGQGLQFLFEYFSETQRNKGNFPGRFSGRQFSNSRSEMNVSTLELGDSALYLCASSLGFGSTYNEQFFGPGTRLTVL.

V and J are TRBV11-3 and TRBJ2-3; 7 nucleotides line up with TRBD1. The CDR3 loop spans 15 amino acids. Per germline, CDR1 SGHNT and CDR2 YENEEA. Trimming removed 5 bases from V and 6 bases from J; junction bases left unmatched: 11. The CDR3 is CASSTRQGLADTQYF. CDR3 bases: TGTGCCAGCAGCACTAGACAGGGATTAGCGGATACGCAGTATTTT.

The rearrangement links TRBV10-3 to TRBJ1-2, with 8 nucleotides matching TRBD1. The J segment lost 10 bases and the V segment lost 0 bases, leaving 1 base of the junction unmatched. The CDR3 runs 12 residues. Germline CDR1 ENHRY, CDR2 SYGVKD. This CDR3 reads CAISESTGAYTF. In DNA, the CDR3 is TGTGCCATCAGTGAGTCGACAGGGGCCTACACCTTC.

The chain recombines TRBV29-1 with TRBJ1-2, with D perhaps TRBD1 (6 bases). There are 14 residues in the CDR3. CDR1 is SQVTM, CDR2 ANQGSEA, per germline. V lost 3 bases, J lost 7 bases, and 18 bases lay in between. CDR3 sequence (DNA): TGCAGCGTTGAGGAACAGGGAGGGGTTGGTGGCTACACCTTC. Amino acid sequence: CSVEEQGGVGGYTF. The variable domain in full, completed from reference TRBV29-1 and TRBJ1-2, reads SAVISQKPSRDICQRGTSLTIQCQVDSQVTMMFWYRQQPGQSLTLIATANQGSEATYESGFVIDKFPISRPNLTFSTLTVSNMSPEDSSIYLCSVEEQGGVGGYTFGSGTRLTVV.